The text below deals with one T cell receptor beta chain. Its matching antigen is unknown. The record originates from a study of T cell responses to AZD1222 COVID-19 vaccine. On the study more broadly: Second-dose recipients at about 4 or about 12 weeks were treated as one pooled group. Findings and caveats of the study: Just a handful of AZD1222 recipients were seropositive at baseline.

TCRdb keeps only in-frame clones here, not all; method: immunoSEQ multiplex PCR. The table has 95,000 to 110,000 clones, over 90% seen once. V was clipped by 1 base and J by 5 bases, with 10 bases between them. CDR1 and CDR2 from the germline V gene are SGHRS and YFSETQ. The CDR3 runs to 13 residues. The J gene is TRBJ2-7, the V gene TRBV5-1; no reliable D call. The starting material was peripheral blood, obtained on day 0 of AZD1222 vaccination. The sequence was collected from an adult in good health. The CDR3 loop reads CASSLSAGDEQYF. DNA for the CDR3: TGCGCCAGCAGCTTGTCGGCAGGCGACGAGCAGTACTTC. The full variable domain, in which reference TRBV5-1 and TRBJ2-7 provide the parts outside the CDR3, is KAGVTQTPRYLIKTRGQQVTLSCSPISGHRSVSWYQQTPGQGLQFLFEYFSETQRNKGNFPGRFSGRQFSNSRSEMNVSTLELGDSALYLCASSLSAGDEQYFGPGTRLTVT.